Described below is a single T cell receptor (beta chain) sequence and its context. Its cognate antigen has yet to be identified. Base qualities were left out, and no much larger clone turns up one base away. In the prospective study, participants were roughly 18 to 100 years old, resided in about two dozen geographic areas of the United States, and were enrolled through a virtual design. In the prospective study, cohorts were assigned on the basis of participant-reported clinical history obtained from a screening survey and a study questionnaire. Recovered participants in ImmuneRACE Cohort 3 were defined by two consecutive negative NP/OP PCR tests, clearance by a healthcare professional, or resolution of symptoms. In the prospective study, whole blood, serum and a nasopharyngeal or oropharyngeal swab were collected from each participant by mobile phlebotomists. Over an approximately 2-month period, participants in the prospective study had the option of providing additional blood draws and questionnaires. Before DNA extraction, blood samples from the prospective study were shipped at room temperature or frozen.

The data originate from a study of blood T cell repertoires in COVID-19 (dated by TCRdb to about 2020). General notes on the study: The collaborator samples originated in the United States, Italy and Spain and spanned the acute and convalescent phases of COVID-19. The material from the prospective study consisted of cDNA or gDNA derived from T cells, B-cell-depleted T cells, or PBMCs. Deeply sampled blood TCRbeta repertoires from subjects exposed to, actively infected with, or recovered from COVID-19 were included in the dataset. The repertoires were released in a freely available public database intended as a resource for research on the immune response to SARS-CoV-2. Samples came from the ongoing ImmuneRACE study (first 160 participants) plus 1,254 subjects from 6 global collaborators. A de-identified subject ID, COVID-19 status, age in years and sex were almost always included in the sample metadata. Where available, HLA class I and class II types were taken from metadata supplied by the sample provider and were not determined by assay-based typing. Broad study findings and their caveats: The amount of clinical and demographic metadata varied by source and participant and was provided uncurated.

The CDR3 runs 14 residues from the cysteine to the phenylalanine. The only DNA kept is the CDR3, 42 bases in frame from the first base. The germline ends are 7 bases apart after V is trimmed by 1 base and J by 3 bases. According to the germline V gene, CDR1 reads SGHVS and CDR2 reads FNYEAQ. TCRbeta CDR3 regions were amplified from genomic DNA by means of the immunoSEQ Assay, a bias-controlled multiplex PCR. Regarding the original processing steps: Within the assay, amplification of reference gene primers was used to estimate how many nucleated cells each sample contained. Sequence reads were collapsed and filtered to measure the absolute abundance of every unique TCRbeta CDR3 rearrangement. For each sample, productive Simpson clonality was calculated by taking the square root of Simpson's diversity index across productive rearrangements. Imported from immuneACCESS, the table was reduced by TCRdb to in-frame sequences with V and J called. These copies leave out some clones; in studies compared against another copy, an unresolved V gene accounts for under half, and the cause of the remainder is not known. D and trimming were read from the DNA, whereas the V and J calls and clone size are those reported in that table. The sample table records about 320,000 clones; 89% of these occur just once. The ten top clones hold 4% to 6% of the sample.

The receptor comes from a man aged 55-75 years who had recovered from COVID-19. Sequences were obtained from PBMCs or T cells enriched from blood (not recorded which). In this chain, TRBV7-6 is recombined with TRBJ1-3, with a tentative D gene TRBD1 over 5 matching bases. The CDR3 has the sequence CASSLGQGGNTIYF. Read as DNA, the sequence is TGTGCCAGCAGCTTAGGGCAGGGTGGAAACACCATATATTTT.